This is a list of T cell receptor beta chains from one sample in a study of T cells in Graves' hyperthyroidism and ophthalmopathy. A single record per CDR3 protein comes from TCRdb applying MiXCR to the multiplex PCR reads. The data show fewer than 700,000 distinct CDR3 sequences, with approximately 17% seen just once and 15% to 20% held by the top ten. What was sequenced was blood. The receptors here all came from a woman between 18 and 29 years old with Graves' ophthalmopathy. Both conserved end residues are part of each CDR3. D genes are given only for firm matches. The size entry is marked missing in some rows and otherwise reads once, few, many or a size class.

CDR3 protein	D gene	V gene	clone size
CASSFGTSGSRETQYF	TRBD2	TRBV7-9	many
CSAKTGTGKNTEAFF	TRBD1	TRBV20-1	few
CASSELGTTSGNTIYF	.	TRBV7-9	few
CASSLGGGPPFF	.	TRBV7-9	many
CASTDYSYNEQFF	.	TRBV19	few
CAWSEDRAQPQHF	TRBD1	TRBV30	.
CASSFQEYNEQFF	.	TRBV28	many
CAWSPGTRSYEQYF	.	TRBV30	many
CASSPDRGGLNTEAFF	TRBD1	TRBV5-1	.
CASSEGQGNTYEQYF	.	TRBV9	few
CASRTSGANVLTF	.	TRBV12-3/TRBV12-4	.
CASSINSPGQGGEQFF	TRBD1	TRBV2	many
CASNRLVLGSQPQHF	.	TRBV6-1	few
CASSVVGEGRYNEQFF	TRBD2	TRBV6-1	many
CASSLARGSNGYTF	.	TRBV7-2	few
CAIRQRGQIEAFF	.	TRBV10-3	.
CASSQAQPWNTEAFF	.	TRBV4-2	few
CASSLSQGGYEQYF	.	TRBV27	few
CASSVDPSGRMQETQYF	TRBD2	TRBV9	many
CASSAQGGNTIYF	.	TRBV2	many
CASSSSGGALGYF	TRBD2	TRBV4-2	.
CSAFDLSNGYTF	.	TRBV20-1	many
CASSSPGTSVYNEQFF	TRBD2	TRBV5-1	many
CASGLVLFRGQESNQPQHF	.	TRBV12-5	few
CSVGTGGFSNQPQHF	TRBD1	TRBV29-1	.
CASSHRNYEQYF	.	TRBV4-2	few
CASSYSPTNEQFF	.	TRBV6-5	.
CASSFSSGVFTDTQYF	TRBD2	TRBV7-2	few
CAWSVRLAGDNEQYF	TRBD2	TRBV30	many
CASSLDSGANVLTF	.	TRBV11-3	many
CASSVRASYYGYTF	.	TRBV19	.
CASSENEFGGGGGDTQYF	TRBD2	TRBV6-1	few
CASSSDRGLPDGYTF	TRBD1	TRBV13	many
CASSEALLAGSSYNEQFF	.	TRBV2	many
CATGREDLGDEQYF	.	TRBV6-2/TRBV6-3	few
CAWGEFAYNEQFF	.	TRBV30	many
CASSVRQGALEGYTF	TRBD1	TRBV27	.
CATSIERNEQFF	.	TRBV15	.
CSVAGQGLYGYTF	TRBD1	TRBV29-1	few
CASSVIGRAHTGELFF	TRBD2	TRBV9	.
CASSQGEAYNEQFF	.	TRBV14	.
CASSLYGEQYF	.	TRBV27	many
CASSVEGGRGETQYF	.	TRBV9	once
CASTSRPQGAGNTIYF	TRBD1	TRBV5-6	few
CASRKAEAFF	.	TRBV2	many
CATSRETYNEQFF	.	TRBV15	few
CASRSGPYEQYF	.	TRBV27	.
CASSYTGTDIHEQYF	TRBD1	TRBV5-8	.
CAWSVLSGSSQETQYF	TRBD2	TRBV30	many